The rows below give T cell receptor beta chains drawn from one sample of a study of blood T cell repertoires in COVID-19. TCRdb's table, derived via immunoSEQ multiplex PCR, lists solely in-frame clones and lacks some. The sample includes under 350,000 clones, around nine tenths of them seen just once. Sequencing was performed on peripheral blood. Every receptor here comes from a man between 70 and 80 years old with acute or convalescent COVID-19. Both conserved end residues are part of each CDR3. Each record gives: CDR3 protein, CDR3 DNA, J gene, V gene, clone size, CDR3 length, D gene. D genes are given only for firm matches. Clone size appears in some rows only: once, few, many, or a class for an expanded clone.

CASSLKRNRGTGELFF | TGTGCCAGCAGCCTCAAAAGAAACAGGGGCACCGGGGAGCTGTTTTTT | TRBJ2-2 | TRBV3-1/TRBV3-2 | . | 16 | TRBD1
CASSLELGEKLFF | TGTGCCAGCAGCTTAGAGCTGGGCGAAAAACTGTTTTTT | TRBJ1-4 | TRBV7-9 | . | 13 | .
CASSPRLEGGNEQFF | TGTGCCAGCTCACCACGGCTAGAAGGGGGCAATGAGCAGTTCTTC | TRBJ2-1 | TRBV18 | . | 15 | .
CASSRTGDSNQPQHF | TGTGCCAGCAGCCGGACAGGCGATAGCAATCAGCCCCAGCATTTT | TRBJ1-5 | TRBV5-6 | . | 15 | TRBD1
CASSLGGGLAGSGELFF | TGTGCCAGCAGCTTAGGAGGGGGACTAGCGGGATCCGGGGAGCTGTTTTTT | TRBJ2-2 | TRBV7-8 | . | 17 | TRBD2
CASSQDGGYNEQFF | TGCGCCAGCAGCCAAGATGGAGGCTACAATGAGCAGTTCTTC | TRBJ2-1 | TRBV4-3 | once | 14 | .
CASSIGPLSGYTF | TGTGCCAGTAGTATAGGCCCTCTATCTGGCTACACCTTC | TRBJ1-2 | TRBV19 | . | 13 | .
CASSHRQGSSNQPQHF | TGTGCCAGCAGTCACCGACAGGGGTCCAGCAATCAGCCCCAGCATTTT | TRBJ1-5 | TRBV28 | . | 16 | TRBD1
CASSPTGANTEAFF | TGTGCCAGCAGCCCGACAGGGGCGAACACTGAAGCTTTCTTT | TRBJ1-1 | TRBV3-1/TRBV3-2 | . | 14 | TRBD1
CASSQDHQGMGYTF | TGCGCCAGCAGCCAAGATCACCAGGGAATGGGCTACACCTTC | TRBJ1-2 | TRBV4-1 | . | 14 | .
CASSGQGGLEAFF | TGTGCCAGCAGCGGACAGGGGGGTCTTGAAGCTTTCTTT | TRBJ1-1 | TRBV12-3/TRBV12-4 | . | 13 | TRBD1
CASSYSGEGQYF | TGTGCCAGCAGTTATAGCGGGGAGGGGCAGTACTTC | TRBJ2-7 | TRBV6-6 | . | 12 | TRBD2
CASRPGQEHNEQFF | TGTGCCAGCAGGCCGGGACAGGAACACAATGAGCAGTTCTTC | TRBJ2-1 | TRBV28 | . | 14 | TRBD1
CASSFIDTQYF | TGTGCCAGTAGTTTCATAGATACGCAGTATTTT | TRBJ2-3 | TRBV19 | . | 11 | .
CASRPMLNQPQHF | TGTGCCAGCAGACCTATGCTCAATCAGCCCCAGCATTTT | TRBJ1-5 | TRBV2 | few | 13 | .
CATSKTGGTKNIQYF | TGTGCCACCAGCAAGACAGGGGGAACCAAAAACATTCAGTACTTC | TRBJ2-4 | TRBV15 | . | 15 | TRBD1
CASSAGSGTTNEKLFF | TGTGCCAGCAGCGCAGGTTCCGGAACTACTAATGAAAAACTGTTTTTT | TRBJ1-4 | TRBV7-8 | few | 16 | .
CASSQGGQGAFVTQYF | TGTGCCAGTAGTCAGGGAGGACAGGGGGCTTTCGTGACCCAGTACTTC | TRBJ2-5 | TRBV19 | . | 16 | TRBD1
CATSRVASGKGEKLFF | TGTGCCACCAGCAGAGTGGCTTCAGGGAAGGGTGAAAAACTGTTTTTT | TRBJ1-4 | TRBV15 | . | 16 | .
CASSWTSGTDQETQYF | TGTGCCAGCAGCTGGACTAGCGGAACAGACCAAGAGACCCAGTACTTC | TRBJ2-5 | TRBV5-4 | . | 16 | TRBD2